The clone carrying this T cell receptor (beta chain) was picked up a small number of times. Its specificity is unknown. This sample was included in a study of post-analysis software for immune sequencing data. Study-wide points: Patients used five TRBV segments, including TRBV5-6, TRBV5-1 and TRBV20-1, more often than controls. For normalized Chao1 diversity, multiple sclerosis patients scored significantly lower than controls did.

Trimming took 6 bases from V and 4 from J, leaving 12 bases between them. The CDR3 length is 13 residues. Incorporated into the TCR beta cDNA libraries were unique molecular identifiers, which served to reduce PCR and sequencing biases. Using its own MiXCR run on the PCR reads, TCRdb lists one record per CDR3 protein. The table lists approximately 770,000 distinct CDR3 sequences, approximately 44% of them singletons. The sample taken for sequencing was blood. The sequence derives from a girl between 5 and 17 years old with multiple sclerosis. V usage is TRBV12-3 or TRBV12-4 and J usage is TRBJ2-5; D is perhaps TRBD1 (5 bases). CDR3 residues: CASRTERRETQYF. The CDR3 DNA reads TGTGCCAGCAGGACAGAGAGGCGAGAGACCCAGTACTTC.